Detailed here is one TCR beta chain. A junction boundary mismatches the germline segment, possibly from a read error. This sample was included in a study of response to subunit inactivated influenza vaccine. The length of the CDR3 is 14 residues. One entry per CDR3 protein results from TCRdb running MiXCR on the RT-PCR reads. Among hundreds of thousands of distinct CDR3 sequences listed, 15% to 17% were seen once. The TCR was taken from a man aged 50 to 60 who received an inactivated influenza vaccine. The material was PBMCs from blood, obtained about 11 days after vaccination. This chain uses TRBV12-3 or TRBV12-4 with TRBJ1-5; TRBD1 matches 10 bases. In DNA form, the CDR3 reads TGTGCCAGCAGATCTGGACAGGGGGGCCAGCCCCAGCCTTTT. This gives the protein CASRSGQGGQPQPF.